The 20 T cell receptor beta chains reported below all come from one sample, sequenced in a study of blood T cell repertoires in COVID-19. Sequenced by immunoSEQ multiplex PCR; TCRdb stores in-frame clones only, minus some. The sample includes approximately 200,000 clones, over 80% of them seen just once. Material: PBMCs or T cells enriched from blood (not recorded which). The receptors stem from a man under 40 who had recovered from COVID-19.

The rearrangement links TRBV6-5 to TRBJ1-4; a possible D gene is TRBD1 (5 bases). The V and J ends lost 3 bases and 0 bases respectively, with 11 bases between them. The V gene's germline CDR1 is MNHEY and CDR2 SVGAGI. This CDR3 is built from 16 residues. CDR3 nucleotide sequence: TGTGCCAGCAGTTATCGGACACGCTCAACTAATGAAAAACTGTTTTTT. Protein sequence: CASSYRTRSTNEKLFF.

The chain's CDR3 is CAIRRDRGPAAEAFF. CDR3 DNA sequence: TGTGCCATCAGGCGGGACAGGGGGCCCGCCGCTGAAGCTTTCTTT. This rearrangement joins TRBV10-3 to TRBJ1-1; TRBD1 matches 12 bases. V shed 6 bases and J 6 bases; nucleotides not matched to a gene: 8. This CDR3 is built from 15 residues. CDR1 and CDR2 from the germline V gene are ENHRY and SYGVKD.

This clone has a handful of counts. This CDR3 reads CSASFVGQSYEQYF. CDR3 DNA: TGCAGTGCTAGTTTTGTAGGACAGTCCTACGAGCAGTACTTC. The J gene is TRBJ2-7, the V gene TRBV20-1, with TRBD1 as a possible D gene (6 bases). This CDR3 spans 14 amino acids. The V end was cut by 3 bases, the J end by 1 base, with 13 bases between. Germline V gene lookup returns CDR1 DFQATT and CDR2 SNEGSKA (reference sequence).

The chain combines TRBV10-3 with TRBJ2-5; D is uncertain. This CDR3 is built from 12 residues. CDR1 and CDR2 from the germline V gene are ENHRY and SYGVKD. V lost 3 bases, J lost 2 bases, and 4 bases lay in between. The CDR3 loop is CAISEQQETQYF. The CDR3 coding sequence is TGTGCCATCAGTGAACAGCAAGAGACCCAGTACTTC.

The chain has TRBV18 and TRBJ1-5; D unclear. From germline, CDR1 is KGHSH and CDR2 LQKENI. This CDR3 region has 13 residues. Deletions cut 5 bases from V and 1 base from J, with 6 bases between. CDR3 residues: CASSGQSNQPQHF. DNA for the CDR3: TGTGCCAGCTCAGGTCAGAGCAATCAGCCCCAGCATTTT.

The rearrangement links TRBV4-2 to TRBJ2-3; TRBD2 agrees at 7 bases. Germline V CDR1 and CDR2: LGHNA, YNFKEQ. This CDR3 region has 17 residues. The V gene end was trimmed by 1 base and the J gene end by 4 bases; junction bases not matched to a gene: 11. The CDR3 region is CASSQGGSGIRPDTQYF. Here the CDR3 DNA reads TGTGCCAGCAGCCAAGGGGGGAGCGGGATTCGTCCAGATACGCAGTATTTT.

The gene calls are TRBV5-1 and TRBJ2-2, with 12 bases lining up with TRBD2. The CDR3 consists of 15 residues. Looked up from germline, CDR1 is SGHRS and CDR2 is YFSETQ. With V trimmed by 3 bases and J by 5 bases, 2 bases remained unmatched. DNA for the CDR3: TGCGCCAGCAGCTCCGGACTAGCGGGGACCGGGGAGCTGTTTTTT. This translates into CASSSGLAGTGELFF.

This chain links TRBV2 with TRBJ1-5, with a weak D call TRBD1 (6 bases). Germline V gene sequence: CDR1 SNHLY, CDR2 FYNNEI. Trimming left V 1 base short and J 2 bases short, with 9 bases between. The CDR3 contains 15 residues. The DNA of the CDR3 is TGTGCCAGCAGTGAAGGACAGGTAGGCAATCAGCCCCAGCATTTT. It is translated as CASSEGQVGNQPQHF.

The chain uses TRBV7-9 and TRBJ2-1; a possible D gene is TRBD1 (6 bases). The CDR3 length is 14 residues. The V gene's germline CDR1 is SEHNR and CDR2 FQNEAQ (reference sequence). Trimming left V 3 bases short and J 8 bases short, with 14 bases between. CDR3 loop: CASSFMTGSDEQFF. The CDR3 DNA follows: TGTGCCAGCAGCTTTATGACAGGCTCGGATGAGCAGTTCTTC.

CDR3 amino acids: CASSPRPEKLFF. CDR3 DNA: TGTGCCAGCAGTCCGAGGCCGGAAAAACTGTTTTTT. The chain has TRBV28 and TRBJ1-4; D remains ambiguous. The ends were cut back, 5 bases at V and 8 bases at J, with 9 bases in the middle. Germline V gene data show CDR1 as MDHEN and CDR2 as SYDVKM. The CDR3 extends over 12 amino acids.

The chain has TRBV7-9 and TRBJ1-1; 8 nucleotides line up with TRBD1. The junction had 6 bases not matched to a gene; V was cut back by 2 bases and J by 1 base. CDR3 length equals 16 residues. The germline V gene has CDR1 SEHNR and CDR2 FQNEAQ (reference sequence). CDR3 bases: TGTGCCAGCAGCTTATTCCCAGGACAGGGGAACACTGAAGCTTTCTTT. Protein: CASSLFPGQGNTEAFF.

The rearrangement joins TRBV15 to TRBJ1-3, with no clear D. From germline, CDR1 is LNHNV and CDR2 YYDKDF (reference sequence). The ends were cut back, 4 bases at V and 7 bases at J, with 17 bases in the middle. The length of the CDR3 is 15 residues. The CDR3: CATSNPPSGGNTIYF. CDR3 nucleotides: TGTGCCACCAGCAACCCCCCCAGTGGCGGTAACACCATATATTTT.

In its sample, this clone was seen once. This chain links TRBV11-2 with TRBJ2-1; D is perhaps TRBD2 (6 bases). Germline V gene sequence: CDR1 SGHAT, CDR2 FQNNGV. The CDR3 contains 15 residues. The V and J ends lost 2 bases and 2 bases respectively, with 10 bases between them. This CDR3 reads CASSLIGGAYNEQFF. In DNA, the CDR3 is TGTGCCAGCAGCTTAATCGGGGGAGCCTACAATGAGCAGTTCTTC.

The rearrangement uses TRBV12-3 or TRBV12-4 and TRBJ2-4, with D possibly matching TRBD2 (6 bases). V lost 5 bases and J lost 3, with 8 bases in between. This CDR3 comprises 13 residues. The CDR3 loop is CASSQDYKNIQYF. In DNA, the CDR3 is TGTGCCAGCAGTCAGGACTACAAAAACATTCAGTACTTC.

V gene TRBV4-1 combines with J gene TRBJ2-3, with 9 bases fitting TRBD2. Germline V lookup: CDR1 MGHRA, CDR2 YSYEKL. This CDR3 spans 13 amino acids. The ends lost 9 bases at V and 8 bases at J; junction bases unmatched: 9. The CDR3 DNA sequence: TGCGCCAGTACCCGGCGGGAGGGGGGTACGCAGTATTTT. This codes for CASTRREGGTQYF.

V usage is TRBV5-4 and J usage is TRBJ2-7; D remains unclear. V was trimmed by 0 bases and J by 5 bases, leaving 9 bases between them. This CDR3 has 13 amino acids. Germline values: CDR1 SGHNT, CDR2 YYREEE (reference sequence). CDR3 region: CASSLEQHHEQYF. The CDR3, as DNA: TGTGCCAGCAGCTTGGAACAACACCACGAGCAGTACTTC.

This rearrangement joins TRBV28 to TRBJ1-5; D possibly corresponds to TRBD1 (5 bases). V gave up 3 bases and J gave up 2 bases, with 8 bases separating them. The CDR3 covers 14 residues. Germline CDR1 is MDHEN and CDR2 is SYDVKM. The CDR3 sequence is CASSFRRGNQPQHF. The CDR3 region has the DNA TGTGCCAGCAGTTTCCGCAGGGGCAATCAGCCCCAGCATTTT.

This chain uses TRBV29-1 with TRBJ1-1, with a possible D match to TRBD1 (6 bases). V was clipped by 3 bases and J by 0 bases, with 14 bases between them. Germline CDR1 SQVTM, CDR2 ANQGSEA. The CDR3 extends over 15 amino acids. The DNA of the CDR3 is TGCAGCGTTGAGGCAGGGGACATTTTGAACACTGAAGCTTTCTTT. It specifies CSVEAGDILNTEAFF.

In this sample, this clone turned up once. The V and J genes are TRBV21-1 and TRBJ2-3; TRBD1 is the table's D call, not checked against the DNA. TRBV21-1 is a pseudogene segment. The CDR3 is 13 amino acids. The CDR3 region has the DNA TGTGCCCCTGAGTGGGGGCGACCAGATACGCAGTATTTT. Translating it yields CAPEWGRPDTQYF.

The chain joins TRBV5-4 to TRBJ1-2; perhaps TRBD1 as D (5 bases). Germline V gene lookup returns CDR1 SGHNT and CDR2 YYREEE (reference sequence). The CDR3 loop spans 16 amino acids. The V and J ends lost 0 bases and 5 bases respectively, with 17 bases between them. The CDR3 here is CASSLGGSLNAYGYTF. Here the CDR3 DNA reads TGTGCCAGCAGCTTGGGGGGCAGCTTAAATGCATATGGCTACACCTTC.